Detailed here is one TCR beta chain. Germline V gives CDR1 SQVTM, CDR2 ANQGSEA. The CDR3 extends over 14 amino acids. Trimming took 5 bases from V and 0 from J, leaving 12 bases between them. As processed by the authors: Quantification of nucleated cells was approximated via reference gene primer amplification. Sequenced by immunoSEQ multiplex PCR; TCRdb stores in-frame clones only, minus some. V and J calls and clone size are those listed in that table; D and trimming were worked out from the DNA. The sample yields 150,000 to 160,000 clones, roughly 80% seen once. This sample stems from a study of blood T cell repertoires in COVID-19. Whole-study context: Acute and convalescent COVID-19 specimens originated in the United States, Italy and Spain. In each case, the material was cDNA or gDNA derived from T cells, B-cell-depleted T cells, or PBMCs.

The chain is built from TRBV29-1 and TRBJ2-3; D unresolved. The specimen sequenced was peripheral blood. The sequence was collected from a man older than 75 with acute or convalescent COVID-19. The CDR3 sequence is CSVPKRSSTDTQYF. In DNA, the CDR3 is TGCAGCGTTCCCAAACGGTCTAGCACAGATACGCAGTATTTT.